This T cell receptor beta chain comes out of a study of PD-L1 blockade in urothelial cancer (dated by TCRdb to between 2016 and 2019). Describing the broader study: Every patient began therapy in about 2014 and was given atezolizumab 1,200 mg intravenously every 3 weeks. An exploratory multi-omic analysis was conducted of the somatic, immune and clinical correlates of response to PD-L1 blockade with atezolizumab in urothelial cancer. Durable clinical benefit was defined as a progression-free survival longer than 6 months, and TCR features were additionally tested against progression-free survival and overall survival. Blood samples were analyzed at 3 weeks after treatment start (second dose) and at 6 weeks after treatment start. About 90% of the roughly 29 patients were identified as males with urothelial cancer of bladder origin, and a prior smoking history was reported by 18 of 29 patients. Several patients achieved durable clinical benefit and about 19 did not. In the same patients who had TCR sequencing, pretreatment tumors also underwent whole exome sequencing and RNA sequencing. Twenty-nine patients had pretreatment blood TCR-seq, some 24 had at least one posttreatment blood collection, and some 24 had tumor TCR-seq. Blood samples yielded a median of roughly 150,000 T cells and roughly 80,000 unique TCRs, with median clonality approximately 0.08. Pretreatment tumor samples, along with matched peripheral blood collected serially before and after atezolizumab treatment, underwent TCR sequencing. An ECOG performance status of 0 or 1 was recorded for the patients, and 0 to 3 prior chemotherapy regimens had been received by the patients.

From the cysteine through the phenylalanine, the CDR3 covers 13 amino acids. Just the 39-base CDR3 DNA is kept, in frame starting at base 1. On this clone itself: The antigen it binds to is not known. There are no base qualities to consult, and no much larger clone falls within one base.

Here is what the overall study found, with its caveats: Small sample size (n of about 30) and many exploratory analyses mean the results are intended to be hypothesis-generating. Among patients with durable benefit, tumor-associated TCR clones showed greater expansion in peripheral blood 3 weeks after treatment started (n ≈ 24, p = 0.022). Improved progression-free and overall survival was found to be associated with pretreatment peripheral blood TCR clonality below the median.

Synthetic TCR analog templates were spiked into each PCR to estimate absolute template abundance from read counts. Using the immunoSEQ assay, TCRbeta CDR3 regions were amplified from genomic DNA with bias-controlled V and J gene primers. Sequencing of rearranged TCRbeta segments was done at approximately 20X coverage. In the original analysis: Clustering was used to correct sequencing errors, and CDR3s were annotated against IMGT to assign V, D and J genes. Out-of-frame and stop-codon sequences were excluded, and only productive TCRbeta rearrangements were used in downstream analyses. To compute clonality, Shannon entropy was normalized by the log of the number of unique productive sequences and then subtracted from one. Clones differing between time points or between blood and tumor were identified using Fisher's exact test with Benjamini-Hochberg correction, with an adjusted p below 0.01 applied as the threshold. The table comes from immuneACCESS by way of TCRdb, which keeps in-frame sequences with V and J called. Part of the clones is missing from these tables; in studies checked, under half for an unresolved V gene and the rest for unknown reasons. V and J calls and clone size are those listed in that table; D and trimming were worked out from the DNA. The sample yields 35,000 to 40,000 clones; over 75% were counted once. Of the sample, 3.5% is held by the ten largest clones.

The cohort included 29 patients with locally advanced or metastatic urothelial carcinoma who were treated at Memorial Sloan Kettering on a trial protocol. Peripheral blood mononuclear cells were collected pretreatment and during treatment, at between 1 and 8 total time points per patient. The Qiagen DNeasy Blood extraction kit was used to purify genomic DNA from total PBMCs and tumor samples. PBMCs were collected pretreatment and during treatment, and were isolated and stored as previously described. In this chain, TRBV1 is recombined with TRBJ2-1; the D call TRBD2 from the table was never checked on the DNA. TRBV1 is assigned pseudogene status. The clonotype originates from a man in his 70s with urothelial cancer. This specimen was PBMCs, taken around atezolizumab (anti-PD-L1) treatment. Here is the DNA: TGCACCAGCAGCCAAAGCTTCTACAATGAGCAGTTCTTC. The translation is CTSSQSFYNEQFF.